This TCR beta chain came from a study of glioma-infiltrating T cells after dendritic cell vaccination. Looking at the study overall: Dendritic cell vaccination trial patients had either newly diagnosed or recurrent glioblastoma. General observations from the study: Longer survival after dendritic cell vaccination followed higher pretreatment TIL content.

The CDR3 totals 15 residues. Germline lookup yields CDR1 MNHEY and CDR2 SMNVEV (reference sequence). The J segment lost 3 bases and the V segment lost 6 bases, leaving 8 bases of the junction unmatched. PBMC were collected before vaccination, two weeks after the third vaccination, and at progression. On this clone itself: Its antigen is not identified.

The repertoire was sequenced with immunoSEQ multiplex PCR; TCRdb's copy has only in-frame clones and lacks some. The sample consists of approximately 100,000 clones, roughly three quarters of them appearing once. The source is a human donor with glioblastoma. Sequencing used blood, obtained before dendritic cell vaccination. The V gene is TRBV27, the J gene TRBJ2-3; 8 bases map to TRBD1. The CDR3 reads CASSRGQARTDTQYF. The CDR3 coding sequence is TGTGCCAGCAGCCGGGGACAGGCAAGAACAGATACGCAGTATTTT.